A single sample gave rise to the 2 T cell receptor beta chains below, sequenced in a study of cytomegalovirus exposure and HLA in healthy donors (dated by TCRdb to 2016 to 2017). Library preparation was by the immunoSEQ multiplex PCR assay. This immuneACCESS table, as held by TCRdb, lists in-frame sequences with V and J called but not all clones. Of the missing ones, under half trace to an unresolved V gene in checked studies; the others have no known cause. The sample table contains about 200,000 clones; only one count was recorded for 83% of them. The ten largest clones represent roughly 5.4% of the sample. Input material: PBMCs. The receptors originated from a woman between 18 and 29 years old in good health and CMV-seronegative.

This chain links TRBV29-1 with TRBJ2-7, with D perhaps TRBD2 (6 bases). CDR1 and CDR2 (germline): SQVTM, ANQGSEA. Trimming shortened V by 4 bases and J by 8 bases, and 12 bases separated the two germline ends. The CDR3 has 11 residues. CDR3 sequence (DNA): TGCAGCGTTGCTGTGGAGGGGAAGCAGTACTTC. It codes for CSVAVEGKQYF.

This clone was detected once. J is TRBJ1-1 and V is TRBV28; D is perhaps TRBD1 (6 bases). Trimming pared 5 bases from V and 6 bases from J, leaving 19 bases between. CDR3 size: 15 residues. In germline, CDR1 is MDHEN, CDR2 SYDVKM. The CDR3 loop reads CASSPYQGRIPEAFF. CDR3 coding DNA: TGTGCCAGCAGTCCCTATCAGGGGCGAATCCCTGAAGCTTTCTTT.